Listed below are T cell receptor beta chains from one sample, sequenced in a study of T cells in Graves' hyperthyroidism and ophthalmopathy. TCRdb redid the calling of the multiplex PCR reads with MiXCR, one entry per CDR3 protein. The profile shows 500,000 to 650,000 distinct CDR3 sequences, approximately 14% of them singletons. The specimen sequenced was blood. Receptor source: a woman between 40 and 55 years old with Graves' hyperthyroidism. Both conserved end residues are part of each CDR3. D genes are given only for firm matches. The size of a clone is reported for some rows only, either as once, few or many, or as a class for expanded clones.

clone_size d_call j_call v_call cdr3_nt cdr3_aa
many . TRBJ2-3 TRBV18 TGTGCCAGCTCACCCCCCTCAGAGGCAGATACGCAGTATTTT CASSPPSEADTQYF
. . TRBJ1-2 TRBV5-1 TGCGCCAGCAGCCTAGGGACGGCCGGAATGGACGGCTACACCTTC CASSLGTAGMDGYTF
few . TRBJ2-3 TRBV9 TGTGCCAGCAGCTCCCACGGCCAGGACTACACGGATACGCAGTATTTT CASSSHGQDYTDTQYF
many TRBD2 TRBJ2-7 TRBV28 TGTGCCAGCACGAGCGGGAGTACCTACGAGCAGTACTTC CASTSGSTYEQYF
many TRBD1 TRBJ2-3 TRBV28 TGTGCCAGCAGTTCCCCCCAGGGGGCTGGGACAGATACGCAGTATTTT CASSSPQGAGTDTQYF
many . TRBJ1-1 TRBV5-1 TGCGCCAGCAGCCCCAGGGCCATGAACACTGAAGCTTTCTTT CASSPRAMNTEAFF
many . TRBJ2-1 TRBV18 TGTGCCAGCTCCCTAAGGCAGGGTTCGTCCTACAATGAGCAGTTCTTC CASSLRQGSSYNEQFF
many TRBD2 TRBJ2-1 TRBV27 TGTGCCAGCAGTCAGTGGACTAGCGCCAATGAGCAGTTCTTC CASSQWTSANEQFF
many . TRBJ2-1 TRBV3-1 TGTGCCAGCAGCCAATCTGGGGTGGATGCGCAGTTCTTC CASSQSGVDAQFF
. . TRBJ2-1 TRBV20-1 TGCAGTGCCCCCCAACCGGGGTCCTACAATGAGCAGTTCTTC CSAPQPGSYNEQFF
. . TRBJ2-6 TRBV28 TGTGCCAACAGGACGGTCTCTGGGGCCAACGTCCTGACTTTC CANRTVSGANVLTF
many TRBD1 TRBJ2-7 TRBV11-2 TGTGCCAGCAGCTTAGGGACAGGGGGAACCTACGAGCAGTACTTC CASSLGTGGTYEQYF
few TRBD1 TRBJ1-5 TRBV6-1 TGTGCCAGCAGTGAATTGCAGGGGGCGGACAATCAGCCCCAGCATTTT CASSELQGADNQPQHF
few . TRBJ2-2 TRBV2 TGTGCCAGCTCGTTGTCTGGAGGGAGTAACGGGGAGCTGTTTTTT CASSLSGGSNGELFF
. . TRBJ2-7 TRBV19 TGTGCCAGTAGTATCGGACTCTCGAGGGGCTCCTACGAGCAGTACTTC CASSIGLSRGSYEQYF
. TRBD1 TRBJ1-6 TRBV9 TGTGCCAGCAGCGTAGAAGACAGGGGCTACGATTCACCCCTCCACTTT CASSVEDRGYDSPLHF
. . TRBJ2-3 TRBV15 TGTGCCACCAGCAGAGAAGCCGGGGAGGGGGTTTATGGCACAGATACGCAGTATTTT CATSREAGEGVYGTDTQYF
many TRBD2 TRBJ2-5 TRBV28 TGTGCCAGCAGCCATAGCGGGAGGGCCGAAGAGACCCAGTACTTC CASSHSGRAEETQYF
. TRBD1 TRBJ2-7 TRBV5-1 TGCGCCAGCAGCTTGTCCTTGACAGGGCAATACGAGCAGTACTTC CASSLSLTGQYEQYF
. . TRBJ2-5 TRBV7-3 TGTGCCAGCAGCTTAACGACAGAAGAGACCCAGTACTTC CASSLTTEETQYF
. . TRBJ2-7 TRBV29-1 TGCAGCGTTGAAGGTGATGTCTTTAGCTCCTACGAGCAGTACTTC CSVEGDVFSSYEQYF
. TRBD1 TRBJ2-6 TRBV11-3 TGTGCCAGCAGTCCATTGCCGGGACAGGGTTCAATCTCTGGGGCCAACGTCCTGACTTTC CASSPLPGQGSISGANVLTF
many . TRBJ1-5 TRBV28 TGTGCCAGCAGTTTGACTGACAGCCTCAATCAGCCCCAGCATTTT CASSLTDSLNQPQHF
. . TRBJ1-1 TRBV27 TGTGCCAGCAGGTTCAGGGACAAAAACACTGAAGCTTTCTTT CASRFRDKNTEAFF
few . TRBJ2-5 TRBV4-2 TGTGCCAGCAGCCAAGAATGGGGTGGCGAGACCCAGTACTTC CASSQEWGGETQYF
few . TRBJ2-1 TRBV29-1 TGCAGCGTGACCCACACCGGGAGATCCTACAATGAGCAGTTCTTC CSVTHTGRSYNEQFF
many . TRBJ2-1 TRBV20-1 TGCAGTGCTACCTCTGTGGGGAATGAGCAGTTCTTC CSATSVGNEQFF
many . TRBJ2-3 TRBV30 TGTGCCTGGATGGATGGCACCTTGAACACAGATACGCAGTATTTT CAWMDGTLNTDTQYF
. TRBD1 TRBJ1-1 TRBV6-1 TGTGCCAGCAAAACCCCGACAGGGAGTGAAGCTTTCTTT CASKTPTGSEAFF
many TRBD1 TRBJ2-5 TRBV5-1 TGCGCCAGCAGAAGATCCGTTAGAATGACAGGGCAAGAGACCCAGTACTTC CASRRSVRMTGQETQYF
many . TRBJ2-3 TRBV28 TGTGCCAGCAGTTCCGCAGCTGCTAGCGAAAGCACAGATACGCAGTATTTT CASSSAAASESTDTQYF
many . TRBJ1-6 TRBV3-1 TGTGCCAGCAGCCAAGTAGGTACGGCGGCTTCACCCCTCCACTTT CASSQVGTAASPLHF
few . TRBJ1-1 TRBV13 TGTGCCAGTAAGGCAGTCGCGGGAGACACTGAAGCTTTCTTT CASKAVAGDTEAFF
many . TRBJ2-5 TRBV2 TGTGCCAGCAGTATCGACCATCCGGGAGTAGCCGAGACCCAGTACTTC CASSIDHPGVAETQYF
. . TRBJ2-7 TRBV7-2 TGTGCCAGCAGCCCAGGGGGAGGGCCGAACGAGCAGTACTTC CASSPGGGPNEQYF
many . TRBJ2-1 TRBV28 TGTGCCAGCAGGCACAATGAGCAGTTCTTC CASRHNEQFF
. TRBD2 TRBJ2-7 TRBV3-1 TGTGCCAGCAGCCCCTACTTGCGGGGGACCTACGAGCAGTACTTC CASSPYLRGTYEQYF
. . TRBJ1-1 TRBV6-1 TGTGCCAGCAGTCTGCGGTGGCCGAACACTGAAGCTTTCTTT CASSLRWPNTEAFF
many . TRBJ2-2 TRBV5-6 TGTGCCAGCAGCTTTTCTCTGTTTTCGAACACCGGGGAGCTGTTTTTT CASSFSLFSNTGELFF
few TRBD1 TRBJ2-4 TRBV4-2 TGTGCCAGCAGCTCAAAGACAGGGGAAAGGATTCAGTACTTC CASSSKTGERIQYF
. . TRBJ2-7 TRBV7-9 TGTGCCAGCAGCTTAGGCGGGGGCCTGGGCTACGAGCAGTACTTC CASSLGGGLGYEQYF
many . TRBJ2-5 TRBV12-3/TRBV12-4 TGTGCCAGCAGTTTACAGGCAATCCAAGAGACCCAGTACTTC CASSLQAIQETQYF
few TRBD2 TRBJ2-1 TRBV6-1 TGTGCCACCCGGGGCGGGAGGGACGATGAGCAGTTCTTC CATRGGRDDEQFF
many TRBD2 TRBJ2-1 TRBV2 TGTGCCAGCAGTGAAGCCGTCTTGGCTAGCGGGAGAGGTGAGCAGTTCTTC CASSEAVLASGRGEQFF
. . TRBJ2-1 TRBV28 TGTGCCAGCAGTTTAGGGCCAGATTACAATGAGCAGTTCTTC CASSLGPDYNEQFF
few TRBD1 TRBJ1-1 TRBV19 TGTGCCAGTAGGGCCCAGGGGGCGCGAACTGAAGCTTTCTTT CASRAQGARTEAFF
. . TRBJ2-5 TRBV10-3 TGTGCCATCAAAGATAAAGAAGAGACCCAGTACTTC CAIKDKEETQYF
. . TRBJ1-6 TRBV7-3 TGTGCCAGCAATTTCATTGCGAGAGATTCACCCCTCCACTTT CASNFIARDSPLHF
many . TRBJ2-1 TRBV2 TGTGCCAGCAGTGGTTGGCCATCCTCCGATTACAATGAGCAGTTCTTC CASSGWPSSDYNEQFF
many . TRBJ2-7 TRBV2 TGTGCCAGCAGTGAGGTACCGGGCCGCCGGGAGCAGTACTTC CASSEVPGRREQYF
. . TRBJ1-5 TRBV28 TGTGCCAGCATTGAAGCTGGGGTCAATCAGCCCCAGCATTTT CASIEAGVNQPQHF
many . TRBJ1-5 TRBV30 TGTGCCTGGAGTGTACGAGGGCCAATAATCAATCAGCCCCAGCATTTT CAWSVRGPIINQPQHF
. . TRBJ1-2 TRBV15 TGTGCCACCAGCAACCCGAGGCAGGGACTCTCCTATGGCTACACCTTC CATSNPRQGLSYGYTF
few . TRBJ2-5 TRBV7-9 TGTGCCAGCAGCCCACCAATCAGCGACCAAGAGACCCAGTACTTC CASSPPISDQETQYF
. TRBD1 TRBJ2-1 TRBV25-1 TGTGCCAGCACCCCAGGGGGACGATACAATGAGCAGTTCTTC CASTPGGRYNEQFF
many TRBD2 TRBJ2-1 TRBV7-9 TGTGCCAGCAGCACACTAGCGGGAGGGTACAATGAGCAGTTCTTC CASSTLAGGYNEQFF
many TRBD2 TRBJ2-3 TRBV20-1 TGCAGTGCTGGCCTAGCGGGAGTTGATACGCAGTATTTT CSAGLAGVDTQYF